Included here is one T cell receptor beta chain sequence, with context. No antigen is known for it. These data come from a study of CD4 T cells in relation to SARS-CoV-2 and coronaviruses. Background on the study: TCR beta CDR3s were sequenced after approximately ten-day antigen culture of PBMCs. Crossreactive spike epitopes shared across donors were mapped to their HLA restriction.

Study-wide points: Each donor contributed either pre-pandemic or post-infection samples, not both.

V dropped 1 base and J dropped 5 bases, with 15 bases sitting between them. Germline V gives CDR1 LNHNV, CDR2 YYDKDF (reference sequence). The CDR3 has 16 amino acids. Only in-frame clones appear in the TCRdb table, and some are missing; sequencing was by immunoSEQ multiplex PCR. This table has roughly 15,000 clones, roughly 87% appearing once. Before the COVID-19 pandemic, during about 2010-2018, CD4+ T cells were taken from unexposed donors. CD4+ T cells were isolated from the cells after about ten days of culture. Sequenced: CD4+ T cells from PBMCs, cultured in vitro. The genes are TRBV15 and TRBJ2-1, with D uncertain. The source is a human donor in good health. The CDR3 sequence is CATSRGQSRLHNEQFF. CDR3 bases: TGTGCCACCAGCAGAGGACAAAGTAGACTCCACAATGAGCAGTTCTTC.